These 25 T cell receptor beta chains were all obtained from the same sample, sequenced in a study of response to subunit inactivated influenza vaccine. TCRdb recomputed calls from the RT-PCR reads with MiXCR, one row per CDR3 protein. The sample lists approximately 500,000 distinct CDR3 sequences; roughly 13% were seen once. The sample in question was PBMCs from blood, obtained 40 to 50 days after vaccination. Receptor source: a man aged 50 to 60 who received an inactivated influenza vaccine.

V and J are TRBV12-3 or TRBV12-4 and TRBJ1-1; 7 bases are shared with TRBD1. The junction had 1 base not matched to a gene; V was cut back by 1 base and J by 5 bases. This CDR3 contains 13 residues. The CDR3 DNA reads TGTGCCAGCAGTTTAGGGGACAGAACTGAAGCTTTCTTT. Translating gives CASSLGDRTEAFF.

There are many counts of this clonotype. The J gene is TRBJ1-1, the V gene TRBV12-3 or TRBV12-4, with 8 positions matching TRBD1. The ends lost 7 bases at V and 6 bases at J; junction bases unmatched: 13. There are 15 residues in the CDR3. The CDR3 region is CASKRKLQGVAEAFF. CDR3 nucleotides: TGTGCCAGCAAACGTAAACTACAGGGGGTTGCTGAAGCTTTCTTT.

This clonotype was seen a handful of times. This rearrangement joins TRBV20-1 to TRBJ1-1; a possible D gene is TRBD1 (5 bases). The V gene's germline CDR1 is DFQATT and CDR2 SNEGSKA (reference sequence). This CDR3 is 14 amino acids long. The V end was cut by 1 base, the J end by 2 bases, with 11 bases between. CDR3 DNA: TGCAGTGCTAGAGTGGGGGGACTTAACACTGAAGCTTTCTTT. This gives the protein CSARVGGLNTEAFF.

This clonotype was seen only a few times. The chain combines TRBV12-3 or TRBV12-4 with TRBJ2-7; tentative D call: TRBD2 (5 bases). This CDR3 has 13 amino acids. Between the trimmed V and J ends, which lost 3 bases and 3 bases, there was a span of 9 bases. CDR3 DNA: TGTGCCAGCAGTTTCGACGGGATCTACGAGCAGTACTTC. Translation: CASSFDGIYEQYF.

In this sample, this clonotype turned up a few times. This chain joins TRBV20-1 and TRBJ2-7; TRBD2 matches at 12 bases. The ends lost 1 base at V and 3 bases at J; junction bases unmatched: 10. CDR1 is DFQATT and CDR2 is SNEGSKA in the germline V gene (reference sequence). The CDR3 contains 17 residues. CDR3 loop: CSARVPSGRVPYYEQYF. CDR3 coding DNA: TGCAGTGCTAGAGTTCCTAGCGGGAGGGTCCCCTACTACGAGCAGTACTTC.

This clonotype was seen just once. The chain carries TRBV3-1 and TRBJ2-1; unclear D gene. Germline V gene data show CDR1 as LGHDT and CDR2 as YNNKEL (reference sequence). Deletions cut 2 bases from V and 8 bases from J, with 16 bases between. This CDR3 contains 15 residues. In DNA form, the CDR3 reads TGTGCCAGCAGCCAAACCGCCCTAGGACGAGATGAGCAGTTCTTC. It is translated as CASSQTALGRDEQFF.

Only a few counts were recorded for this clonotype. The CDR3 here is CASSYSSFSVNYGYTF. CDR3 DNA: TGTGCCAGCAGTTACTCGAGTTTTTCGGTTAACTATGGCTACACCTTC. This chain links TRBV6-5 with TRBJ1-2; D is undetermined. Germline V CDR1 and CDR2: MNHEY, SVGAGI. There are 16 residues in the CDR3. With 0 bases removed from V and 1 base from J, the gap between germline ends came to 12 bases.

The sample holds a few counts of this clonotype. The DNA of the CDR3 is TGTGCCAGCAGCTTAGCGCCGGGCGGGGGGGCTTACGAGCAGTACTTC. Residues: CASSLAPGGGAYEQYF. The chain carries TRBV7-2 and TRBJ2-7; TRBD2 agrees at 9 bases. Losses at the gene ends were 0 bases for V and 4 bases for J; bases not matched to a gene: 7. The CDR3 runs to 16 residues. Germline CDR1 reads SGHTA; CDR2 reads FQGNSA.

The chain links TRBV4-3 to TRBJ2-7; D not certain. V gave up 1 base and J gave up 2 bases, with 9 bases separating them. This CDR3 is built from 14 residues. Germline V gives CDR1 LGHNA, CDR2 YSLEER. CDR3 nucleotide sequence: TGCGCCAGCAGCCAAGCCGGTATTCCCTACGAGCAGTACTTC. Amino acid sequence: CASSQAGIPYEQYF.

The sample holds a few counts of this clonotype. The chain links TRBV20-1 to TRBJ1-5, with TRBD1 as a possible D gene (5 bases). V shed 7 bases and J shed 9 bases, with 16 bases lying between them. Germline-derived CDR1 and CDR2 are DFQATT and SNEGSKA (reference sequence). The CDR3 consists of 12 residues. CDR3 in DNA: TGCAGTGGATGGGACGCCGCGGGGCCCCAGCATTTT. Encoded protein: CSGWDAAGPQHF.

This clonotype has more than one count but fewer than ten. The chain carries TRBV20-1 and TRBJ2-1, with 9 bases matching TRBD2. Germline V lookup: CDR1 DFQATT, CDR2 SNEGSKA (reference sequence). This CDR3 comprises 13 residues. V shed 4 bases and J 3 bases; nucleotides not matched to a gene: 1. The CDR3 here is CSAIAGVYNEQFF. CDR3 sequence (DNA): TGCAGTGCTATAGCGGGGGTCTACAATGAGCAGTTCTTC.

CDR3 sequence reads: CASRSLADTSYEQYF. The CDR3 DNA reads TGTGCCAGCAGATCTCTAGCGGATACGTCCTACGAGCAGTACTTC. The rearrangement joins TRBV7-3 to TRBJ2-7; the match to TRBD2 covers 7 bases. The germline V gene has CDR1 SGHTA and CDR2 FQGTGA. This CDR3 spans 15 amino acids. J lost 1 base, V lost 6 bases, and 9 bases had no gene match.

This clonotype was seen only a few times. CDR3 nucleotide sequence: TGTGCCACCGGGACTAGCGGGCCCTACGAGCAGTACTTC. This codes for CATGTSGPYEQYF. This chain uses TRBV27 with TRBJ2-7, with 12 bases aligning to TRBD2. V was pared by 10 bases and J by 2 bases, with 3 bases of the junction left unmatched. Germline-derived CDR1 and CDR2 are MNHEY and SMNVEV (reference sequence). The CDR3 loop spans 13 amino acids.

The rearrangement links TRBV20-1 to TRBJ2-5; 8 bases map to TRBD2. Unmatched junction bases numbered 16, after V lost 6 bases and J lost 7 bases. The CDR3 has 15 amino acids. Germline assignment: CDR1 DFQATT and CDR2 SNEGSKA (reference sequence). The CDR3 region is CSATREGGGLGTQYF. The CDR3 DNA reads as TGCAGTGCCACCCGGGAGGGCGGGGGCCTGGGGACCCAGTACTTC.

The rearrangement joins TRBV5-6 to TRBJ1-1; D perhaps matches TRBD1 (6 bases). The CDR3 covers 15 residues. V was shortened by 0 bases and J by 5 bases, with 14 bases between the two germline ends. Germline CDR1 reads SGHDT; CDR2 reads YYEEEE. Here the CDR3 reads CASSLVGGPRTEAFF. In nucleotides, the CDR3 is TGTGCCAGCAGCTTGGTAGGGGGGCCGAGGACTGAAGCTTTCTTT.

Concerning this clonotype itself: One end of the junction varies from germline; a read error may be responsible. The chain employs TRBV7-8 and TRBJ2-1; no definite D call. Looked up from germline, CDR1 is SGHVS and CDR2 is FQNEAQ. This CDR3 has 11 amino acids. The CDR3 sequence is CASSLDTTLLF. The CDR3, as DNA: TGTGCCAGCAGCTTAGACACCACGTTACTCTTC.

This clonotype was counted a few times. This chain uses TRBV20-1 with TRBJ2-3, with 9 bases aligning to TRBD2. V lost 5 bases, J lost 6 bases, and 15 bases stayed unmatched. This CDR3 has 16 amino acids. Per germline, CDR1 DFQATT and CDR2 SNEGSKA (reference sequence). The CDR3 spells CSAGTDGGLADDTQYF. Here the CDR3 DNA reads TGCAGTGCTGGCACGGATGGGGGACTAGCAGATGATACGCAGTATTTT.

The gene calls are TRBV10-3 and TRBJ1-5; perhaps TRBD1 as D (5 bases). This CDR3 is 14 amino acids long. Trimming left V 11 bases short and J 4 bases short, with 18 bases between. Per the germline V gene, CDR1 is ENHRY and CDR2 is SYGVKD. The CDR3 DNA reads TGTGCCGCCAAAGGGCGGGGGTTTAATCAGCCCCAGCATTTT. Translating gives CAAKGRGFNQPQHF.

V and J are TRBV7-8 and TRBJ2-2; D may be TRBD1 or TRBD2 (7 bases each). Trimming stripped 3 bases from V and 2 bases from J, with 16 bases between. This CDR3 is 17 amino acids long. The germline CDR1 and CDR2 sequences are SGHVS and FQNEAQ. CDR3 amino acids: CASSFLGGTVNTGELFF. The CDR3 DNA reads TGTGCCAGCAGCTTTCTGGGGGGGACAGTAAACACCGGGGAGCTGTTTTTT.

In this sample, this clonotype turned up many times. The rearrangement links TRBV5-1 to TRBJ1-1; no clear D. The CDR3 sequence is 13 residues long. The V gene lost 5 bases and the J gene lost 1 base, with 9 bases spanning the gap. Per germline, CDR1 SGHRS and CDR2 YFSETQ. CDR3 amino acids: CASRYESNTEAFF. The CDR3 coding sequence is TGCGCCAGCAGATACGAATCGAACACTGAAGCTTTCTTT. The variable domain in full, with the rest retrieved from reference TRBV5-1 and TRBJ1-1, is KAGVTQTPRYLIKTRGQQVTLSCSPISGHRSVSWYQQTPGQGLQFLFEYFSETQRNKGNFPGRFSGRQFSNSRSEMNVSTLELGDSALYLCASRYESNTEAFFGQGTRLTVV.

This clonotype has only a few counts. This chain joins TRBV15 and TRBJ2-1; 7 bases are shared with TRBD1. The CDR3 is 16 amino acids. Germline lookup yields CDR1 LNHNV and CDR2 YYDKDF (reference sequence). V lost 0 bases, J lost 2 bases, and 4 bases stayed unmatched. The CDR3 reads CATSRESGGAYNEQFF. CDR3 in DNA: TGTGCCACCAGCAGAGAGTCAGGGGGAGCCTACAATGAGCAGTTCTTC.

The gene calls are TRBV20-1 and TRBJ1-2; the match to TRBD1 covers 9 bases. Losses at the gene ends were 6 bases for V and 11 bases for J; bases not matched to a gene: 7. CDR1 is DFQATT and CDR2 is SNEGSKA in the germline V gene (reference sequence). This CDR3 spans 11 amino acids. For the CDR3, the DNA is TGCAGTGCAGCGAACAGGGGGCAATACACCTTC. Translating it yields CSAANRGQYTF.

The table lists this clonotype with a count of one. The gene calls are TRBV27 and TRBJ2-5; 9 positions agree with TRBD1. Germline CDR1 reads MNHEY; CDR2 reads SMNVEV (reference sequence). The CDR3 loop spans 15 amino acids. V shed 10 bases and J 1 base; nucleotides not matched to a gene: 10. The CDR3 nucleotides read TGTGCCACCGCCGTAGGACAGGGGAGCCAAGAGACCCAGTACTTC. It encodes CATAVGQGSQETQYF.

This clonotype turned up a few times. The chain links TRBV27 to TRBJ2-7; perhaps TRBD1 as D (6 bases). In germline, CDR1 is MNHEY, CDR2 SMNVEV (reference sequence). This CDR3 contains 11 residues. V lost 6 bases, J lost 6 bases, and 9 bases lay in between. In DNA, the CDR3 is TGTGCCAGCAGAGCAGGGGCCGAGCAGTACTTC. Translated, it gives CASRAGAEQYF.

This clonotype was counted a few times. The chain combines TRBV6-2 or TRBV6-3 with TRBJ1-1; TRBD1 matches 7 bases. Per germline, CDR1 MNHEY and CDR2 SVGEGT. The CDR3 is 14 amino acids. Losses at the gene ends were 6 bases for V and 1 base for J; bases not matched to a gene: 5. The CDR3: CASRHDRANTEAFF. Written as DNA, the CDR3 is TGTGCCAGCAGGCACGACAGGGCGAACACTGAAGCTTTCTTT.